This T cell receptor beta chain was retrieved from a study of T-cell memory formation after mild COVID-19. Findings of the study overall: Clones shrinking between day 15 and 85 showed a balanced CD4/CD8 split, and those that grew later tilted toward CD4+.

Amplification by 5'RACE using constant-segment primers produced TCR alpha and TCR beta cDNA libraries that carried sample barcodes and UMIs. In TCRdb, the 5' RACE reads were re-called with MiXCR into one record per CDR3 protein. Here the sample spans 150,000 to 200,000 distinct CDR3 sequences, about 9.9% being singletons. With respect to this clonotype: Its antigen is as yet unknown.

Sequenced input: PBMCs or a T cell subset sorted from them (not recorded which). This receptor was identified in a man in his late teens or twenties who had mild COVID-19 (a few samples of this study predate the infection). Cell type and time point are not known.

The CDR3 is CASSLRQGNSPLHF. The CDR3 DNA follows: TGTGCCAGCAGCTTACGTCAGGGGAATTCACCCCTCCACTTT. The chain has TRBV7-2 and TRBJ1-6; D is possibly TRBD1 (6 bases). This CDR3 region has 14 residues. Per germline, CDR1 SGHTA and CDR2 FQGNSA. V was shortened by 2 bases and J by 7 bases, with 9 bases between the two germline ends.